Described below is a single T cell receptor (beta chain) sequence and its context. The source of the sample is a study of blood T cell repertoires in COVID-19. Study background: The samples span acute and convalescent COVID-19 from the United States, Italy and Spain. The analysed material was cDNA or gDNA that came from T cells, B-cell-depleted T cells, or PBMCs.

Original handling: Reference gene primer amplification gave nucleated cell count estimates. The data were produced by immunoSEQ multiplex PCR, yet TCRdb's version contains in-frame clones alone and is incomplete. V, J and clone size are those of that table, while D and trimming were read from the DNA. Here the sample spans under 200,000 clones, around 83% being singletons. The CDR3 is 17 amino acids. The germline CDR1 and CDR2 sequences are SGHTA and FQGNSA. Unmatched junction bases numbered 5, after V lost 3 bases and J lost 2 bases. Input material: peripheral blood. The source of this sequence is a human donor in a cohort sampled during active COVID-19. The V and J genes are TRBV7-2 and TRBJ2-7; 15 bases map to TRBD2. The DNA of the CDR3 is TGTGCCAGCAGCTTCGGACTAGCGGGGGGGATCCCCTACGAGCAGTACTTC. Translated: CASSFGLAGGIPYEQYF.